This T cell receptor (beta chain) was recovered during a study of cytomegalovirus exposure and HLA in healthy donors. The PCR used 60 Vbeta and 13 Jbeta primers. Sequencing used immunoSEQ multiplex PCR; TCRdb keeps in-frame clones, though not all of them. Seen here are 270,000 or so clones, just over 85% observed once, and the top ten hold around 3.7%. Notes on this clone: Its antigen is unidentified.

Trimming left V 4 bases short and J 6 bases short, with 8 bases between. Germline loops: CDR1 SGHTS, CDR2 YDEGEE. The CDR3 totals 11 residues. Regarding the study as a whole: Accurate HLA-A and HLA-B prediction from TCR beta sequences was reported for most subjects.

Material: PBMCs. The source is a man aged 35-49 years in good health and CMV-seropositive. The chain combines TRBV5-8 with TRBJ2-7; tentatively, D is TRBD2 (5 bases). The CDR3 protein is CASSLLVEQYF. The CDR3 region has the DNA TGTGCCAGCAGCCTACTAGTCGAGCAGTACTTC.